Listed below are T cell receptor beta chains from one sample, sequenced in a study of cytomegalovirus exposure and HLA in healthy donors. TCRdb's table, derived via immunoSEQ multiplex PCR, lists solely in-frame clones and lacks some. The repertoire holds around 130,000 clones, approximately 83% seen once, with less than 1.5% in the top ten. The source material was PBMCs. The receptors derive from a girl aged 2-10 years in good health and CMV-seronegative. Both conserved end residues are part of each CDR3. Each record gives: clone size, D gene, J gene, V gene, CDR3 protein, CDR3 DNA. A D gene is named only where the DNA matches it firmly. Clone size is given for some rows only: seen once, a few or many times, or a class if the clone is expanded.

few TRBD1 TRBJ1-5 TRBV6-1 CASSPDRVNQPQHF TGTGCCAGCAGCCCCGACAGGGTCAATCAGCCCCAGCATTTT
. . TRBJ2-7 TRBV27 CASSLSSGSGNEQYF TGTGCCAGCAGTTTATCTTCGGGTTCGGGGAACGAGCAGTACTTC
. . TRBJ2-7 TRBV14 CASSQTTLSYEQYF TGTGCCAGCAGCCAAACGACTCTCTCCTACGAGCAGTACTTC
. . TRBJ1-4 TRBV27 CASSFSREVEKLFF TGTGCCAGCAGTTTTTCCAGGGAAGTTGAAAAACTGTTTTTT
. . TRBJ1-2 TRBV5-1 CASSLGPGGARNYGYTF TGCGCCAGCAGCTTGGGGCCCGGGGGGGCTAGGAACTATGGCTACACCTTC
. . TRBJ2-6 TRBV7-8 CASSFLSNSPYSGANVLTF TGTGCCAGCAGCTTCTTATCGAACAGCCCCTACTCTGGGGCCAACGTCCTGACTTTC
. TRBD2 TRBJ2-7 TRBV13 CASSASGDTKQYF TGTGCCAGCAGTGCCAGCGGGGATACGAAGCAGTACTTC
. TRBD1 TRBJ2-2 TRBV9 CASSPGTVGPGELFF TGTGCCAGCAGCCCGGGGACAGTCGGTCCCGGGGAGCTGTTTTTT
. . TRBJ2-2 TRBV10-3 CAIPDSTGELFF TGTGCCATCCCCGACAGCACCGGGGAGCTGTTTTTT
. TRBD1 TRBJ1-1 TRBV5-4 CASSPGQVNTEAFF TGTGCCAGCAGCCCGGGACAGGTGAACACTGAAGCTTTCTTT
once TRBD1 TRBJ2-2 TRBV6-5 CASSQDRAGAGELFF TGTGCCAGCAGTCAGGACAGGGCAGGAGCCGGGGAGCTGTTTTTT
few . TRBJ1-1 TRBV27 CASSLGGSNTEAFF TGTGCCAGCAGTTTAGGGGGGAGTAACACTGAAGCTTTCTTT
few . TRBJ2-2 TRBV29-1 CSVGESGELFF TGCAGCGTTGGGGAGTCCGGGGAGCTGTTTTTT
. . TRBJ1-1 TRBV20-1 CSALGQAQPFF TGCAGTGCCCTGGGGCAGGCTCAACCTTTCTTT
. TRBD2 TRBJ2-1 TRBV12-5 CASGLLTSGGYEQFF TGTGCTAGTGGTTTGTTGACTAGCGGGGGTTATGAGCAGTTCTTC